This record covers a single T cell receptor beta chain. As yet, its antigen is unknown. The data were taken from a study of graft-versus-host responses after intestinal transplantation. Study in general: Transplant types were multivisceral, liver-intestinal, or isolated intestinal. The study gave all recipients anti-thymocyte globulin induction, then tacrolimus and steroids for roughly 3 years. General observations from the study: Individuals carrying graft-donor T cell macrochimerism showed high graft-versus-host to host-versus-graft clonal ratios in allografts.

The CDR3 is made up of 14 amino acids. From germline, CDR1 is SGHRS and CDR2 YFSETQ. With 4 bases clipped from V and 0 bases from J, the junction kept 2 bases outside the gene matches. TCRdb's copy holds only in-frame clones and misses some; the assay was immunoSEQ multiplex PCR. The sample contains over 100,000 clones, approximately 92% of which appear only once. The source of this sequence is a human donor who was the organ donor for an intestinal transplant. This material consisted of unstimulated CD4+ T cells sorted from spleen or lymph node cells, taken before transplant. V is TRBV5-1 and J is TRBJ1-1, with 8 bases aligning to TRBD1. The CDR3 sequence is CASSPDRVNTEAFF. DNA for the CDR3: TGCGCCAGCAGCCCGGACAGGGTGAACACTGAAGCTTTCTTT.